What follows are 4 T cell receptor beta chains derived from one specimen sequenced in a study of OX40 agonist ivuxolimab in advanced cancers. Libraries were prepared by immunoSEQ multiplex PCR; TCRdb keeps only in-frame clonotypes and omits some of them. The sample has some 52,000 clones; roughly 93% are singletons. This material consisted of CD4+ or CD8+ T cells sorted from blood, taken in a trial of the OX40 agonist ivuxolimab. The receptor set was obtained from an adult with an advanced solid tumor such as melanoma, head and neck, liver or kidney cancer.

The V and J genes are TRBV27 and TRBJ1-1; D unclear. The CDR3 has 13 amino acids. CDR1 MNHEY and CDR2 SMNVEV come from the germline V gene (reference sequence). V shed 3 bases and J shed 3 bases, with 8 bases lying between them. CDR3 in amino acids: CASSFGRDTEAFF. The CDR3 coding sequence is TGTGCCAGCAGTTTCGGTAGGGACACTGAAGCTTTCTTT.

The rearrangement uses TRBV9 and TRBJ2-7; either TRBD1 or TRBD2 may fit D (5 bases each). Germline V gene sequence: CDR1 SGDLS, CDR2 YYNGEE. This CDR3 contains 14 residues. With 3 bases removed from V and 3 bases from J, the gap between germline ends came to 13 bases. This chain's CDR3 is CASSGRDADYEQYF. CDR3 DNA: TGTGCCAGCAGCGGACGGGACGCGGACTACGAGCAGTACTTC.

This rearrangement joins TRBV7-9 to TRBJ2-7, with D perhaps given as TRBD1 or TRBD2 (6 bases each). Trimming pared 5 bases from V and 0 bases from J, leaving 8 bases between. Germline V lookup: CDR1 SEHNR, CDR2 FQNEAQ (reference sequence). The CDR3 runs 13 residues. CDR3 amino acids: CASSAGHSYEQYF. The CDR3 bases are TGTGCCAGCAGCGCGGGACACTCCTACGAGCAGTACTTC.

This chain joins TRBV27 and TRBJ2-3, with TRBD2 identical over 8 bases. Per germline, CDR1 MNHEY and CDR2 SMNVEV (reference sequence). This CDR3 has 16 residues. Trimming at V came to 4 bases and at J to 4 bases, leaving 10 bases not matched to a gene. Here the CDR3 reads CASSSGRAGDADTQYF. Here the CDR3 DNA reads TGTGCCAGCAGTTCCGGACGAGCGGGAGATGCAGATACGCAGTATTTT.